The sequence of this T cell receptor beta chain was determined in a study of a mutant IDH1 vaccine in newly diagnosed glioma. Study overall: With temozolomide cycles, or 4-6 weeks after radiotherapy alone, vaccination was started. The therapy given earlier, which was standard therapy, consisted of radiotherapy, temozolomide, or both, and most of the patients received both.

As to this clone: The antigen is undetermined. Other DNA sequences in this specimen translate into the identical CDR3.

The CDR3 runs 12 residues. Per germline, CDR1 KGHSH and CDR2 LQKENI. V gave up 6 bases and J gave up 3 bases, with 9 bases separating them. The assay was immunoSEQ multiplex PCR, and TCRdb's table has in-frame clones only and misses some. The sample lists roughly 120,000 clones, just under 80% occurring once. As for time point: week 11, during vaccination. Each dose of the vaccine consisted of 300 ug of mutant IDH1 20-mer peptide, with topical imiquimod. Tumors from donors were new WHO grade 3 or 4 IDH1-mutant astrocytomas with ATRX loss. Overall study findings and caveats: Apparently, pseudoprogression bore no relation to changes among the top peripheral T cell clonotypes.

V usage is TRBV18 and J usage is TRBJ2-7; possible D gene TRBD1, 6 bases. This receptor was taken from a middle-aged man with glioma. The sequencing used PBMCs, collected from a glioma patient whose treatment included an IDH1 peptide vaccine. The chain's CDR3 is CASSQGIYEQYF. CDR3 in DNA: TGTGCCAGCTCGCAGGGGATCTACGAGCAGTACTTC.